This TCR beta chain was retrieved from a study of cytomegalovirus exposure and HLA in healthy donors. Germline CDR1 and CDR2: SGHNT and YENEEA. Trimming cost V 2 bases and J 5 bases; bases outside gene matches: 5. The CDR3 is 14 residues long. Study-level points and caveats: Later work found that TCR association rates differed between HLA loci; DRB1 had the most and HLA-C the fewest. According to a later analysis, most TCR beta chains associated with CMV appeared HLA-restricted.

Of note for this clone: What it binds is not known.

Researchers ran the PCR with 60 Vbeta and 13 Jbeta primers. TCRdb keeps only in-frame clones here, not all; method: immunoSEQ multiplex PCR. The profile covers 180,000 or so clones, with about 88% appearing a single time and around 0.3% taken by the ten largest. The sequencing input was PBMCs. This sequence was found in a woman aged 25 to 39 in good health and CMV-seronegative. This sequence joins TRBV11-3 and TRBJ2-5, with TRBD1 matching over 7 bases. CDR3 sequence (DNA): TGTGCCAGCAGCTTAACCGGGACAGCGGAGACCCAGTACTTC. Its translation is CASSLTGTAETQYF. Based on the CDR3 plus reference TRBV11-3 and TRBJ2-5, the full variable domain is EAGVVQSPRYKIIEKKQPVAFWCNPISGHNTLYWYLQNLGQGPELLIRYENEEAVDDSQLPKDRFSAERLKGVDSTLKIQPAELGDSAVYLCASSLTGTAETQYFGPGTRLLVL.